The 31 T cell receptor beta chains in this list originate from one sample, sequenced in a study of shared clonotypes between healthy human individuals (dated by TCRdb to about 2020). The library was prepared using the immunoSEQ multiplex PCR assay. Not all clones reach the TCRdb copy of this immuneACCESS table, which keeps in-frame sequences only. Checked studies attribute under half of the gap to unresolved V genes and leave the rest unexplained. This sample has fewer than 650,000 clones in its table, and about three quarters of those were observed once. The ten largest account for over 10% of the sample. The sequenced sample consisted of PBMCs. The receptors originated from a middle-aged woman in good health. Some clones in this sample may be carry-over from other donors' samples.

This chain connects TRBV6-4 to TRBJ1-4, with 7 positions matching TRBD1. This CDR3 region has 14 residues. The V gene's germline CDR1 is MRHNA and CDR2 SNTAGT. Losses at the gene ends were 3 bases for V and 5 bases for J; bases not matched to a gene: 3. The CDR3 is CASSEGQRNEKLFF. For the CDR3, the DNA is TGTGCCAGCAGTGAGGGACAGAGAAATGAAAAACTGTTTTTT.

The chain combines TRBV5-4 with TRBJ2-4; TRBD2 might be the D (5 bases). CDR3 size: 14 residues. Between the trimmed V and J ends, which lost 0 bases and 2 bases, there was a span of 6 bases. Germline loops: CDR1 SGHNT, CDR2 YYREEE (reference sequence). The CDR3 DNA reads TGTGCCAGCAGCTTGGCCGGGACCAAAAACATTCAGTACTTC. This sequence encodes CASSLAGTKNIQYF.

The rearrangement links TRBV7-2 to TRBJ2-3; D is unclear. The germline V gene encodes CDR1 SGHTA and CDR2 FQGNSA. V was trimmed by 1 base and J by 6 bases, leaving 14 bases between them. The CDR3 extends over 15 amino acids. The CDR3 is CASSLGSRRHDTQYF. For the CDR3, the DNA is TGTGCCAGCAGCTTAGGTTCCCGGCGGCACGATACGCAGTATTTT.

V is TRBV19 and J is TRBJ1-5, with a tentative D call TRBD1 (5 bases). V was cut by 8 bases and J by 6 bases, with 26 bases left in between. The CDR3 covers 17 residues. CDR1 LNHDA and CDR2 SQIVND come from the germline V gene (reference sequence). CDR3 residues: CASATGTGLAVGQPQHF. The CDR3, as DNA: TGTGCCAGTGCTACCGGAACGGGACTGGCCGTCGGTCAGCCCCAGCATTTT.

The chain uses TRBV5-4 and TRBJ1-1; D gene uncertain. V lost 0 bases and J 1 base, leaving 4 bases between the germline ends. Germline CDR1 reads SGHNT; CDR2 reads YYREEE (reference sequence). The CDR3 sequence is 13 residues long. The CDR3 nucleotides are TGTGCCAGCAGCTTGGCAAGGAACACTGAAGCTTTCTTT. Residues: CASSLARNTEAFF. Supplemented by reference TRBV5-4 and TRBJ1-1, the full variable domain reads ETGVTQSPTHLIKTRGQQVTLRCSSQSGHNTVSWYQQALGQGPQFIFQYYREEENGRGNFPPRFSGLQFPNYSSELNVNALELDDSALYLCASSLARNTEAFFGQGTRLTVV.

This clone appeared once. The rearrangement joins TRBV2 to TRBJ1-1, with 7 bases lining up with TRBD1. V dropped 0 bases and J dropped 6; count of bases not matched to a gene: 16. Germline CDR1 is SNHLY and CDR2 is FYNNEI. This CDR3 has 18 residues. CDR3 DNA sequence: TGTGCCAGCAGTGAAGCGGGTAAGGGACAGAACCCTCTCGCTGAAGCTTTCTTT. It specifies CASSEAGKGQNPLAEAFF.

Regarding this clone: A far larger clone is only one base removed, so a read error is likely. The V and J genes are TRBV30 and TRBJ2-2, with D unclear. Germline values: CDR1 GTSNPN, CDR2 SVGIG (reference sequence). V lost 5 bases and J 3 bases, leaving 7 bases between the germline ends. The CDR3 loop spans 12 amino acids. The CDR3 protein is CAWSWYTGELFF. CDR3 coding DNA: TGTGCCTGGTCGTGGTACACCGGGGAGCTGTTTTTT.

This clone was counted ten times or more. The genes are TRBV15 and TRBJ1-2, with D unresolved. The CDR3 covers 13 residues. The germline V gene encodes CDR1 LNHNV and CDR2 YYDKDF (reference sequence). Trimming took off 5 bases at V and 8 bases at J, with 15 bases between the two ends. CDR3 DNA: TGTGCCACCAGCCCCGACCGGCAGCGCGGCTACACCTTC. Its translation: CATSPDRQRGYTF.

As for this clone: Other DNA sequences in the same sample also yield this CDR3. The gene calls are TRBV7-9 and TRBJ1-4; 9 bases align to TRBD1. Germline V lookup: CDR1 SEHNR, CDR2 FQNEAQ (reference sequence). The ends lost 1 base at V and 8 bases at J; junction bases unmatched: 11. The CDR3 is 17 residues long. CDR3 in amino acids: CASSLVGGRDRDEKLFF. CDR3 coding DNA: TGTGCCAGCAGCTTAGTAGGGGGCCGGGACAGGGACGAAAAACTGTTTTTT.

The rearrangement uses TRBV6-4 and TRBJ1-2, with 11 bases fitting TRBD1. Germline V gene data show CDR1 as MRHNA and CDR2 as SNTAGT. The trim removed 4 bases at V and 3 bases at J, leaving 4 bases unmatched. The CDR3 length is 15 residues. The CDR3 here is CASSAGTGGYYGYTF. The CDR3 DNA reads TGTGCCAGCAGTGCCGGGACAGGGGGATACTATGGCTACACCTTC.

The chain uses TRBV19 and TRBJ2-1, with a tentative D call TRBD2 (6 bases). Trimming pared 5 bases from V and 3 bases from J, leaving 14 bases between. This CDR3 region has 15 residues. Per the germline V gene, CDR1 is LNHDA and CDR2 is SQIVND (reference sequence). The CDR3 region has the DNA TGTGCCAGTAGTGAGGTAGCGGCTCACTACAATGAGCAGTTCTTC. Amino acid sequence: CASSEVAAHYNEQFF.

In this sample, this clone turned up many times. The gene calls are TRBV7-9 and TRBJ2-1, with D perhaps being TRBD1 or TRBD2 (5 bases each). Trimming pared 5 bases from V and 0 bases from J, leaving 14 bases between. The germline V gene has CDR1 SEHNR and CDR2 FQNEAQ (reference sequence). The CDR3 loop spans 16 amino acids. The chain's CDR3 is CASSPPEGTSYNEQFF. Written as DNA, the CDR3 is TGTGCCAGCAGCCCCCCCGAAGGGACCTCCTACAATGAGCAGTTCTTC.

The V gene is TRBV18, the J gene TRBJ1-1; 8 bases are a match to TRBD1. The germline V gene has CDR1 KGHSH and CDR2 LQKENI. Losses at the gene ends were 3 bases for V and 4 bases for J; bases not matched to a gene: 7. This CDR3 has 15 amino acids. The CDR3 loop is CASSPAGGASTEAFF. In DNA form, the CDR3 reads TGTGCCAGCTCACCTGCAGGGGGCGCCTCCACTGAAGCTTTCTTT.

This rearrangement joins TRBV30 to TRBJ2-7; TRBD1 matches 7 bases. V lost 4 bases to trimming and J lost 1 base; unmatched junction nucleotides: 1. Germline CDR1 reads GTSNPN; CDR2 reads SVGIG (reference sequence). The CDR3 covers 12 residues. The CDR3 protein is CAWTGGSYEQYF. CDR3 sequence (DNA): TGTGCCTGGACAGGGGGATCCTACGAGCAGTACTTC.

This sequence joins TRBV19 and TRBJ2-7; no definite D call. V was trimmed by 4 bases and J by 0 bases, leaving 13 bases between them. The CDR3 has 15 amino acids. Germline V gene data show CDR1 as LNHDA and CDR2 as SQIVND (reference sequence). This chain's CDR3 is CASSKGTMSSYEQYF. The CDR3 DNA reads TGTGCCAGTAGTAAAGGCACCATGAGCTCCTACGAGCAGTACTTC.

With regard to this clone: One junction end does not reproduce the germline sequence, and a read error may be involved. V usage is TRBV15 and J usage is TRBJ1-5, with TRBD1 as a possible D gene (6 bases). Germline CDR1 reads LNHNV; CDR2 reads YYDKDF (reference sequence). The CDR3 extends over 21 amino acids. In nucleotides, the CDR3 is TGTGCCACCAGCAGAGATCGAAGAGGAGCAGGGGAGGGAAATAGCAATCAGCCCCCGCATTTT. Translating gives CATSRDRRGAGEGNSNQPPHF.

Comments on this clone: One end of the junction is discordant with germline, which a read error may explain. The rearrangement links TRBV28 to TRBJ1-5; no firm D call. The CDR3 consists of 12 residues. CDR1 is MDHEN and CDR2 is SYDVKM in the germline V gene. The CDR3 DNA follows: TGTGCCAGCACCACCAGCAGTCAGCCCCAGCATTTT. Its protein product is CASTTSSQPQHF.

J is TRBJ2-1 and V is TRBV5-1, with 9 positions matching TRBD2. With 6 bases clipped from V and 8 bases from J, the junction kept 9 bases outside the gene matches. The CDR3 is 14 amino acids. The germline gives CDR1 SGHRS, CDR2 YFSETQ. DNA of the CDR3: TGCGCCAGCACCCCGGGACTAGCTACTCATGAGCAGTTCTTC. Amino acids: CASTPGLATHEQFF.

The chain employs TRBV7-9 and TRBJ2-2; TRBD2 matches 10 bases. The CDR3 covers 15 residues. The germline V gene encodes CDR1 SEHNR and CDR2 FQNEAQ (reference sequence). The trim removed 5 bases at V and 5 bases at J, leaving 5 bases unmatched. The CDR3 spells CASSPAGGPTGELFF. The CDR3 DNA is TGTGCCAGCAGCCCAGCGGGAGGGCCAACCGGGGAGCTGTTTTTT.

This CDR3 reads CASSSPDRGEETQYF. CDR3 DNA: TGTGCCAGCAGCTCCCCAGACAGGGGTGAGGAGACCCAGTACTTC. The chain couples TRBV7-9 to TRBJ2-5, with 8 positions matching TRBD1. J was trimmed by 5 bases and V by 4 bases; bases with no gene match: 9. Germline assignment: CDR1 SEHNR and CDR2 FQNEAQ (reference sequence). The CDR3 is 15 residues long.

The sample holds one count of this clone. The chain uses TRBV5-8 and TRBJ2-1; 8 bases line up with TRBD2. Germline V gives CDR1 SGHTS, CDR2 YDEGEE. The CDR3 consists of 15 residues. Trimming took 2 bases from V and 7 from J; bases not matched to a gene: 8. The CDR3 coding sequence is TGTGCCAGCAGCTTAGAGCGGGAGTCGTGGAATGAGCAGTTCTTC. Its protein is CASSLERESWNEQFF. The variable domain in full, completed from reference TRBV5-8 and TRBJ2-1, reads EAGVTQSPTHLIKTRGQQATLRCSPISGHTSVYWYQQALGLGLQFLLWYDEGEERNRGNFPPRFSGRQFPNYSSELNVNALELEDSALYLCASSLERESWNEQFFGPGTRLTVL.

The V and J genes are TRBV5-4 and TRBJ2-7; D tentatively reads TRBD1 or TRBD2 (5 bases each). V gave up 0 bases and J gave up 9 bases, with 19 bases separating them. The CDR3 runs 15 residues. CDR1 SGHNT and CDR2 YYREEE come from the germline V gene (reference sequence). The CDR3 bases are TGTGCCAGCAGCTTGGGTGGGGGTGAGGGGACCGGGCAGTACTTC. Amino acid sequence: CASSLGGGEGTGQYF.

The chain joins TRBV7-8 to TRBJ2-1, with TRBD2 identical over 7 bases. Looked up from germline, CDR1 is SGHVS and CDR2 is FQNEAQ. This CDR3 contains 19 residues. Losses at the gene ends were 3 bases for V and 4 bases for J; bases not matched to a gene: 18. CDR3 protein: CASSFPIPAGRRSYNEQFF. CDR3 sequence (DNA): TGTGCCAGCAGCTTCCCAATTCCAGCGGGAAGAAGATCTTACAATGAGCAGTTCTTC.

The gene calls are TRBV7-2 and TRBJ1-2, with D tentatively TRBD1 (5 bases). The V end was cut by 4 bases, the J end by 5 bases, with 14 bases between. This CDR3 has 14 amino acids. The germline CDR1 and CDR2 sequences are SGHTA and FQGNSA. CDR3 bases: TGTGCCAGCAGCTCCGTCGGAGGGGTGTATGGCTACACCTTC. This sequence encodes CASSSVGGVYGYTF.

This chain connects TRBV5-4 to TRBJ2-7, with D unresolved. This CDR3 contains 16 residues. V was shortened by 2 bases and J by 0 bases, with 15 bases between the two germline ends. Germline values: CDR1 SGHNT, CDR2 YYREEE (reference sequence). This CDR3 reads CASSLAKGRHSYEQYF. The CDR3 DNA sequence: TGTGCCAGCAGCTTAGCTAAAGGCAGGCACTCCTACGAGCAGTACTTC.

The genes are TRBV5-1 and TRBJ2-5; TRBD2 agrees at 7 bases. The J segment lost 3 bases and the V segment lost 0 bases, leaving 5 bases of the junction unmatched. This CDR3 comprises 15 residues. Germline CDR1 SGHRS, CDR2 YFSETQ. The CDR3 bases are TGCGCCAGCAGCTTGGCCGGGAGGCAGGAAGAGACCCAGTACTTC. Encoded protein: CASSLAGRQEETQYF.

The J gene is TRBJ2-7, the V gene TRBV9, with 10 nucleotides matching TRBD2. CDR3 length equals 15 residues. With V trimmed by 0 bases and J by 5 bases, 5 bases remained unmatched. Germline lookup yields CDR1 SGDLS and CDR2 YYNGEE. The CDR3 DNA follows: TGTGCCAGCAGCGTAGGGCTAGCGGGAGTCAACGAGCAGTACTTC. Translating it yields CASSVGLAGVNEQYF.

Many counts were recorded for this clone. Other DNA sequences in the sample encode the same CDR3. The chain employs TRBV30 and TRBJ2-7, with a possible D match to TRBD2 (6 bases). The germline V gene encodes CDR1 GTSNPN and CDR2 SVGIG (reference sequence). V was shortened by 2 bases and J by 4 bases, with 9 bases between the two germline ends. The CDR3 contains 12 residues. CDR3 in amino acids: CAWSRRGYEQYF. The CDR3 nucleotides read TGTGCCTGGAGTAGGAGGGGATACGAGCAGTACTTC. The full variable domain, in which reference TRBV30 and TRBJ2-7 provide the parts outside the CDR3, is SQTIHQWPATLVQPVGSPLSLECTVEGTSNPNLYWYRQAAGRGLQLLFYSVGIGQISSEVPQNLSASRPQDRQFILSSKKLLLSDSGFYLCAWSRRGYEQYFGPGTRLTVT.

The V call is TRBV6-6, the J call TRBJ1-2; 8 positions match TRBD1. This CDR3 contains 15 residues. Losses at the gene ends were 5 bases for V and 5 bases for J; bases not matched to a gene: 10. CDR1 is MNHNY and CDR2 is SVGAGI in the germline V gene (reference sequence). The CDR3 DNA follows: TGTGCCAGCAGTAAAGAGGACAGGGTCGCTTATGGCTACACCTTC. Its protein is CASSKEDRVAYGYTF.

The chain employs TRBV4-1 and TRBJ2-3; TRBD1 agrees at 7 bases. The CDR3 loop spans 16 amino acids. Germline V gene lookup returns CDR1 MGHRA and CDR2 YSYEKL. V lost 0 bases, J lost 0 bases, and 3 bases stayed unmatched. The CDR3 region has the DNA TGCGCCAGCAGCCAAGAGGACAGGAGAAGCACAGATACGCAGTATTTT. Translation gives CASSQEDRRSTDTQYF.

Note on this clone: The same CDR3 is also encoded by other DNA sequences in this sample. In DNA form, the CDR3 reads TGTGCCAGCAGCTTGGGCTCGGGGGCGAACACCGGGGAGCTGTTTTTT. Amino acid sequence: CASSLGSGANTGELFF. This chain uses TRBV7-9 with TRBJ2-2, with D tentatively TRBD2 (6 bases). Germline V gives CDR1 SEHNR, CDR2 FQNEAQ (reference sequence). This CDR3 contains 16 residues. The V gene lost 3 bases and the J gene lost 0 bases, with 11 bases spanning the gap.